Listed here are 20 T cell receptor beta chains from one sample, sequenced in a study of blood T cell repertoires in COVID-19. Assay used: immunoSEQ multiplex PCR; TCRdb lists only in-frame clones, some missing. In the table there are around 160,000 clones, over 90% of which are singletons. Material for sequencing was peripheral blood. All receptors derive from a woman aged 55-70 years with COVID-19, enrolled during active disease.

V and J are TRBV5-1 and TRBJ2-5, with D tentatively TRBD2 (6 bases). The CDR3 runs 14 residues. The V end was cut by 3 bases, the J end by 5 bases, with 14 bases between. The germline CDR1 and CDR2 sequences are SGHRS and YFSETQ. The CDR3 is CASSSGTWEETQYF. The DNA for the CDR3 is TGCGCCAGCAGCTCCGGGACTTGGGAGGAGACCCAGTACTTC.

The chain is built from TRBV4-2 and TRBJ1-4, with 10 bases aligning to TRBD1. Per the germline V gene, CDR1 is LGHNA and CDR2 is YNFKEQ. V gave up 0 bases and J gave up 2 bases; unmatched junction bases: 3. This CDR3 is built from 17 residues. The CDR3 reads CASSQDDRGLTNEKLFF. As DNA, the CDR3 is TGTGCCAGCAGCCAAGATGACAGGGGGCTTACTAATGAAAAACTGTTTTTT.

The V gene is TRBV2, the J gene TRBJ1-6; 12 positions agree with TRBD1. This CDR3 is 15 amino acids long. The germline CDR1 and CDR2 sequences are SNHLY and FYNNEI. Trimming cost V 6 bases and J 10 bases; bases outside gene matches: 7. The chain's CDR3 is CASRGQGASFSPLHF. The CDR3 DNA sequence: TGTGCCAGCAGGGGACAGGGGGCCTCATTCTCACCCCTCCACTTT.

The V gene is TRBV3-1 (or the pseudogene TRBV3-2), the J gene TRBJ2-5, with 7 bases matching TRBD1. The CDR3 is 13 amino acids. CDR1 and CDR2 from the germline V gene are LGHDT and YNNKEL (reference sequence). After removal of 6 bases from V and 3 bases from J, the junction contained 4 bases not matched to a gene. The CDR3: CASRPGTEETQYF. In DNA form, the CDR3 reads TGTGCCAGCAGACCCGGGACAGAAGAGACCCAGTACTTC.

The rearrangement joins TRBV6-2 or TRBV6-3 to TRBJ1-5; D is undetermined. In germline, CDR1 is MNHEY, CDR2 SVGEGT. V was shortened by 7 bases and J by 0 bases, with 13 bases between the two germline ends. The CDR3 is 15 residues long. Here the CDR3 reads CASTPEVYSNQPQHF. The DNA for the CDR3 is TGTGCCAGCACCCCCGAGGTTTATAGCAATCAGCCCCAGCATTTT.

This clone appeared a single time. In DNA, the CDR3 is TGTGCCAGCAGTGCGGAGGGGCAAGGGGCACCCCTCCACTTT. Translated, it gives CASSAEGQGAPLHF. The rearrangement uses TRBV6-4 and TRBJ1-6, with D perhaps matching TRBD1 (5 bases). Germline CDR1 and CDR2: MRHNA and SNTAGT. The CDR3 is made up of 14 amino acids. Trimming removed 4 bases from V and 11 bases from J, with 15 bases in between.

This clone was detected a few times. The chain combines TRBV2 with TRBJ1-1; D is uncertain. This CDR3 has 14 residues. The germline V gene has CDR1 SNHLY and CDR2 FYNNEI. Trimming pared 8 bases from V and 1 base from J, leaving 14 bases between. The CDR3 here is CASFISVSNTEAFF. CDR3 nucleotide sequence: TGTGCCAGCTTTATTTCGGTGTCGAACACTGAAGCTTTCTTT. Full variable domain (missing parts from reference TRBV2 and TRBJ1-1): EPEVTQTPSHQVTQMGQEVILRCVPISNHLYFYWYRQILGQKVEFLVSFYNNEISEKSEIFDDQFSVERPDGSNFTLKIRSTKLEDSAMYFCASFISVSNTEAFFGQGTRLTVV.

This sequence joins TRBV19 and TRBJ2-1; D not certain. CDR3 length: 12 residues. CDR1 LNHDA and CDR2 SQIVND come from the germline V gene (reference sequence). Trimming shortened V by 6 bases and J by 6 bases, and 9 bases separated the two germline ends. The CDR3 protein is CASSLPPNEQFF. CDR3 coding DNA: TGTGCCAGTAGCCTACCCCCCAATGAGCAGTTCTTC.

As regards this clone: At the DNA level, this CDR3 is encoded by other sequences in the same sample as well. J is TRBJ1-5 and V is TRBV6-5; D gene unclear. This CDR3 region has 12 residues. V dropped 2 bases and J dropped 6 bases, with 5 bases sitting between them. CDR1 is MNHEY and CDR2 is SVGAGI in the germline V gene. The CDR3 sequence: CASSYAGQPQHF. CDR3 bases: TGTGCCAGCAGTTACGCGGGTCAGCCCCAGCATTTT.

This clone was detected once. The rearrangement links TRBV7-9 to TRBJ2-7, with TRBD2 identical over 9 bases. The junction had 4 bases not matched to a gene; V was cut back by 2 bases and J by 2 bases. The germline CDR1 and CDR2 sequences are SEHNR and FQNEAQ (reference sequence). The CDR3 is 15 residues long. CDR3 sequence (DNA): TGTGCCAGCAGCTTAAGATCTAGCGGGGCCTACGAGCAGTACTTC. Translation: CASSLRSSGAYEQYF.

The genes are TRBV7-3 and TRBJ1-1; D is undetermined. The CDR3 loop spans 15 amino acids. V lost 5 bases to trimming and J lost 3 bases, with 16 bases between them. Germline V lookup: CDR1 SGHTA, CDR2 FQGTGA. CDR3 sequence: CASSPSGGFHTEAFF. CDR3 sequence (DNA): TGTGCCAGCAGCCCTTCAGGAGGGTTCCACACTGAAGCTTTCTTT.

As to this clone: One end of the junction is discordant with germline, which a read error may explain. The chain is built from TRBV6-5 and TRBJ1-6; weak D call: TRBD1 (6 bases). Germline CDR1 MNHEY, CDR2 SVGAGI. The CDR3 length is 15 residues. Written as DNA, the CDR3 is TGTGCCAGCAGTTACGGGGGGGCGTATAACTCACCCCTCCACTTT. Protein product: CASSYGGAYNSPLHF.

V and J are TRBV5-1 and TRBJ2-3; 12 bases match TRBD2. This CDR3 comprises 16 residues. Germline CDR1 and CDR2: SGHRS and YFSETQ. V trimming: 3 bases; J trimming: 5 bases; junction bases outside the gene matches: 7. The CDR3 loop reads CASSSLAGGQEDTQYF. CDR3 coding DNA: TGCGCCAGCAGCTCCCTAGCGGGGGGGCAGGAAGATACGCAGTATTTT.

The chain combines TRBV2 with TRBJ1-1; no reliable D call. V lost 3 bases, J lost 3 bases, and 5 bases lay in between. The CDR3 runs to 12 residues. Germline V gives CDR1 SNHLY, CDR2 FYNNEI. CDR3 residues: CASSDSYTEAFF. CDR3 sequence (DNA): TGTGCCAGCAGTGACAGTTACACTGAAGCTTTCTTT. Drawing the rest from reference TRBV2 and TRBJ1-1, the complete variable domain is EPEVTQTPSHQVTQMGQEVILRCVPISNHLYFYWYRQILGQKVEFLVSFYNNEISEKSEIFDDQFSVERPDGSNFTLKIRSTKLEDSAMYFCASSDSYTEAFFGQGTRLTVV.

The chain uses TRBV9 and TRBJ2-5; the D gene is possibly TRBD1 (5 bases). CDR1 and CDR2 (germline): SGDLS, YYNGEE. CDR3 length: 16 residues. V lost 5 bases and J 4 bases, leaving 21 bases between the germline ends. The CDR3 spells CASSDTYTGHPETQYF. CDR3 sequence (DNA): TGTGCCAGCAGTGATACTTATACCGGACATCCAGAGACCCAGTACTTC.

A note on this clone: Other DNA sequences from this sample encode an identical CDR3 as well. The chain joins TRBV12-3 or TRBV12-4 to TRBJ2-7, with 7 bases that match TRBD1. V dropped 6 bases and J dropped 0; count of bases not matched to a gene: 2. This CDR3 contains 13 residues. This CDR3 reads CASSRDSSYEQYF. The CDR3 region has the DNA TGTGCCAGCAGCCGGGACAGCTCCTACGAGCAGTACTTC.

V usage is TRBV4-2 and J usage is TRBJ1-2; D call uncertain. The germline V gene has CDR1 LGHNA and CDR2 YNFKEQ. The CDR3 spans 13 residues. Trimming removed 3 bases at V and 8 bases at J, with 13 bases between. The CDR3 reads CASSQLPTPGYTF. In DNA form, the CDR3 reads TGTGCCAGCAGCCAGCTACCTACTCCCGGCTACACCTTC.

A remark on this clone: Distinct nucleotide sequences in the sample also encode this CDR3. The chain combines TRBV9 with TRBJ2-2; TRBD2 might be the D (5 bases). Germline loops: CDR1 SGDLS, CDR2 YYNGEE. With 2 bases removed from V and 0 bases from J, the gap between germline ends came to 8 bases. This CDR3 contains 15 residues. This CDR3 reads CASSVSGTNTGELFF. The CDR3 DNA reads as TGTGCCAGCAGCGTTTCGGGGACGAACACCGGGGAGCTGTTTTTT. The whole variable domain, filled in from reference TRBV9 and TRBJ2-2, reads DSGVTQTPKHLITATGQRVTLRCSPRSGDLSVYWYQQSLDQGLQFLIQYYNGEERAKGNILERFSAQQFPDLHSELNLSSLELGDSALYFCASSVSGTNTGELFFGEGSRLTVL.

The J gene is TRBJ2-5, the V gene TRBV7-8, with D possibly matching TRBD2 (5 bases). V was trimmed by 5 bases and J by 0 bases, leaving 13 bases between them. This CDR3 has 15 amino acids. Per germline, CDR1 SGHVS and CDR2 FQNEAQ. The CDR3 DNA reads TGTGCCAGCAGCCCAGGACTGACGTACCAAGAGACCCAGTACTTC. Translating gives CASSPGLTYQETQYF.

The sample holds one count of this clone. The V gene is TRBV24-1, the J gene TRBJ2-2, with TRBD1 matching over 9 bases. The length of the CDR3 is 16 residues. The V gene's germline CDR1 is KGHDR and CDR2 SFDVKD. Unmatched junction bases numbered 8, after V lost 0 bases and J lost 10 bases. The CDR3: CATSDLGTGPFEELFF. CDR3 coding DNA: TGTGCCACCAGTGATTTGGGGACAGGGCCTTTCGAGGAGCTGTTTTTT.